This T cell receptor (beta chain) originates from a study of beta chain features in type 1 diabetes (dated by TCRdb to between 2017 and 2018). Broadly, across the study: Mean age, gender distribution, total cell number and subset yield were not different between patients and healthy donors. Regulatory and stem cell-like memory subsets were obtained from only 8 patients and roughly 8 healthy donors, while naive and central memory subsets were obtained from all 28 donors. The study compared the TCRB repertoires of sorted circulating CD4+ T cell subsets in recently diagnosed type 1 diabetes patients with those in matched healthy donors. Across all samples, approximately 100 million sorted cells were examined, and cell number per subset correlated strongly with RNA yield. Overall study outcomes, separate from this receptor: PCR might favor shorter templates, but patient and control samples were amplified and corrected together, so any skew would affect both groups equally. HLA sub-analyses involved small numbers of individuals, so any influence of HLA type on TCRB rearrangement remained unresolved. Sequencing cDNA rather than genomic DNA could over-represent highly expressing activated cells, although activation and CD3 levels did not differ between groups. The naive, central memory and regulatory TCRB repertoires appeared to resemble one another more closely among patients than among healthy donors. Fewer insertions and more nucleotide deletions at VDJ recombination sites were observed in patients with type 1 diabetes, implying thymic rearrangement abnormalities. A moderate but significant shortening of TCRB CDR3 length was observed in type 1 diabetes patients in all four CD4+ subsets.

The High Capacity cDNA Reverse Transcription Kit was used to reverse transcribe all of the isolated RNA, meaning that expressed TCRB transcripts were what got sequenced. Deep immunoSEQ sequencing was performed on naive, central memory and regulatory T cell samples, with an average of roughly 3.6 million total reads per sample. Sorted cells were lysed in RLT buffer, and RNA was extracted using DNase-treated RNeasy Micro or Mini kits according to cell number. Each cell subset was processed on its own to prevent cross-contamination, while patient and healthy donor samples were processed together. Using the immunoSEQ multiplex PCR, TCRB sequences were amplified from cDNA into 87-bp fragments spanning the CDR3 region. Sequencing of the amplicons was done on the Illumina HiSeq platform. The authors' analysis ran thus. Synthetic template baselines were used to correct PCR bias computationally, reads within Hamming distance 2 were collapsed, and singletons that could not be merged were discarded. By aligning reads against IMGT, V, D and J genes, CDR3 length, and insertions or deletions at six rearrangement sites were assigned. Within each subset, clonotype counts were normalized to the number of sorted cells before true diversity and Gini coefficients were calculated with the tcR R package. The overlap coefficient, calculated on TCRB nucleotide sequences, was used to measure repertoire sharing. Out-of-frame TCRB sequences from naive cells were analyzed as a proxy for the pre-selection repertoire. What TCRdb holds here is the immuneACCESS table cut down to in-frame rearrangements. Part of the clones is not present; checked against another copy, under half of the missing clones reflect an unresolved V gene, and the others are unexplained. V and J calls and clone size are those listed in that table; D and trimming were worked out from the DNA. The sample table shows some 360,000 clones, and about 20% are seen once. The ten most abundant clones make up around 0.045% of the sample.

From each donor, a single peripheral blood sample of roughly 0.11 L on average was drawn into heparinised tubes. Using a panel that included CD45RO, CCR7, CD25, CD127, CD95 and CD27, naive, central memory, regulatory and stem cell-like memory CD4+ T cells were sorted on a BD FACSAria II. Every sorted population had a purity above 95%. PBMCs were separated immediately by Lymphoprep density gradient centrifugation and were stained directly, without being cultured. So that batch effects would be minimized, each experiment stained and sorted samples in pairs, pairing one healthy donor with one patient. The CDR3 holds 13 amino acids from the cysteine to the phenylalanine. Only CDR3 DNA remains: 39 bases, in frame from the first base. Looking up the germline V gene yields CDR1 SGHTA and CDR2 FQGNSA. V loses 5 bases, J loses 4 bases, and the germline ends lie 9 bases apart. This clone was seen only a few times. This receptor's antigen is unknown. The input lacks base qualities; no much larger clone sits a single base away.

This clonotype originated in a woman between 18 and 30 years old in good health. This chain is built from TRBV7-2 and TRBJ2-1; possibly the D gene is TRBD2, per 5 matching bases. Sequenced material: naive CD4+ T cells from blood. The sample's cell subset or site label, in plain terms: true naive CD4+ T cells. This receptor has the CDR3 CASSPGFYNEQFF. The nucleotide sequence is given as TGTGCCAGCAGCCCGGGATTTTACAATGAGCAGTTCTTC.